Reported below is one T cell receptor beta chain. This clone occurred a few times. Which antigen it targets is not known. Per-base qualities were not stored, and no clone one base away is much larger. The protocol used for the library was the immunoSEQ multiplex PCR assay. Per the source publication's procedure: To diagnose cytomegalovirus status from the catalog of TCR beta chain sequences, a statistical classification framework was built. TCRdb limited this immuneACCESS table to in-frame rearrangements with V and J called. A share of clones is missing; checked studies link under half to unresolved V genes, and the rest is unexplained. D and trimming were read from the DNA, whereas the V and J calls and clone size are those reported in that table. In this sample the table shows more than 90,000 clones, around 86% of which occur a single time. Nearly 5% of the sample rests with the top ten. Donors formed part of the validation cohort, which comprised about 130 subjects and was distinct from the first cohort of some 700 subjects.

This sample was included in a study of cytomegalovirus exposure and HLA in healthy donors (dated by TCRdb to 2015 to 2018). In terms of the full investigation: A later analysis indicated that the 130 or so validation repertoires were generated on the platform also employed for the 720 or so repertoires of the first cohort. The study aimed to test whether cataloging public T cell receptors could reveal signatures of past pathogen exposure. Along with the approximately 600-subject first cohort, a separate validation cohort of around 120 different subjects was used. High-throughput TCR immunosequencing, statistical association of individual TCRs with disease status, and machine learning were combined to predict cytomegalovirus infection status.

Study-wide conclusions, independent of this receptor: The validation cohort had no HLA typing available for a later analysis, so co-occurrence within that cohort was assessed over all 110 or so repertoires. The classifier was reported to diagnose cytomegalovirus status with high specificity and sensitivity in both the original and validation cohorts. A total of roughly 160 TCR beta chains were listed by the study as associated with cytomegalovirus. Most TCR sequences were seen in very few donors, while some public TCRs were found in many individuals. A few of the identified cytomegalovirus-associated TCR beta chains were confirmed in vitro to be specific for cytomegalovirus antigens. It was suggested by the authors that the approach could potentially be generalized to other disease states and immunological phenotypes. A later analysis found that TCRs clustered in the first cohort also tended to co-occur in the 95 to 150 validation repertoires, with 94% of cluster scores above 0.

From cysteine to phenylalanine, the CDR3 is 14 amino acids long. The entry retains the CDR3 DNA only, 42 bases that are in frame from base 1. The CDR1 and CDR2 encoded by the germline V gene are MNHNS and SASEGT. Relative to germline, V is 2 bases shorter and J is 3 bases shorter, with 8 bases between their ends. The chain employs TRBV6-1 and TRBJ1-5, with the D gene not clear enough to name. Sequencing was performed on PBMCs. This clonotype originated in a man in his late teens or twenties in good health and CMV-seronegative. The CDR3 in this case is CASSESLANQPQHF. Here is the DNA: TGTGCCAGCAGTGAATCATTAGCCAATCAGCCCCAGCATTTT.